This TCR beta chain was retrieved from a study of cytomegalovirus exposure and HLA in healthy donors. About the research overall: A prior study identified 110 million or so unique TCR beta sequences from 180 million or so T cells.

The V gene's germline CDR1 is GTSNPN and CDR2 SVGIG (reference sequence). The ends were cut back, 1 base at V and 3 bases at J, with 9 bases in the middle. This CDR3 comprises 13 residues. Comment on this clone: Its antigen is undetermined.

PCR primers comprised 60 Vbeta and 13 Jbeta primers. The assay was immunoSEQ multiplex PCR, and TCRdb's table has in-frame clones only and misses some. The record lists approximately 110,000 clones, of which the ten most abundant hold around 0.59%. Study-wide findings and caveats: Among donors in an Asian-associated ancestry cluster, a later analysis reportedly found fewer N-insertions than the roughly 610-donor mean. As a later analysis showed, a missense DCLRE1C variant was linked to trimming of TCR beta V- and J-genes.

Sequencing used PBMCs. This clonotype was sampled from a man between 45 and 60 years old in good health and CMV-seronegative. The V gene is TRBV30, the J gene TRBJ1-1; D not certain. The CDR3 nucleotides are TGTGCCTGGAGTGAAAACCGGGACACTGAAGCTTTCTTT. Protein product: CAWSENRDTEAFF. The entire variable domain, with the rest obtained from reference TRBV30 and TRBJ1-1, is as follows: SQTIHQWPATLVQPVGSPLSLECTVEGTSNPNLYWYRQAAGRGLQLLFYSVGIGQISSEVPQNLSASRPQDRQFILSSKKLLLSDSGFYLCAWSENRDTEAFFGQGTRLTVV.